Below are 2 T cell receptor beta chains sequenced from a single sample in a study of CD8 T cells in Susac syndrome. With random hexamers, 0.5 to 1 ug RNA was reverse transcribed. TCRdb re-derived calls from the immunoSEQ multiplex PCR reads in MiXCR, one entry per CDR3 protein. The profile shows about 180,000 distinct CDR3 sequences, about 94% of them singletons. Material: CD4+ T cells from PBMCs. The receptors were gathered from a human donor with Susac syndrome.

The chain combines TRBV7-2 with TRBJ2-1; either TRBD1 or TRBD2 may fit D (6 bases each). The CDR3 extends over 13 amino acids. Germline values: CDR1 SGHTA, CDR2 FQGNSA. V lost 2 bases and J 8 bases, leaving 10 bases between the germline ends. The CDR3 nucleotides read TGTGCCAGCAGCTTACGGAGGGGGGATGAGCAGTTCTTC. Protein: CASSLRRGDEQFF.

The rearrangement joins TRBV10-3 to TRBJ2-7; D is possibly TRBD1 (5 bases). This CDR3 region has 13 residues. From germline, CDR1 is ENHRY and CDR2 SYGVKD. Trimming left V 9 bases short and J 5 bases short, with 17 bases between. This CDR3 reads CAMAQGPFHEQYF. In DNA, the CDR3 is TGTGCCATGGCTCAGGGCCCTTTCCACGAGCAGTACTTC.